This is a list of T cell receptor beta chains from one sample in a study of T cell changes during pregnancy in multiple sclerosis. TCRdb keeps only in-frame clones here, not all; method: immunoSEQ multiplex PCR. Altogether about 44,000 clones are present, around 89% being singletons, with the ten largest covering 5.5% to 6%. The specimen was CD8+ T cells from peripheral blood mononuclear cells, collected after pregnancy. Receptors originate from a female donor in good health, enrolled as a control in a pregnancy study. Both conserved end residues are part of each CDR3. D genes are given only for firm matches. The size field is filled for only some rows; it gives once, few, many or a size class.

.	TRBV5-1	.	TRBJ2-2	CASSRTGELFF	TGCGCCAGCTCTCGGACCGGGGAGCTGTTTTTT
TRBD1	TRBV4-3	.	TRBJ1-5	CASSQLSGGSQPQHF	TGCGCCAGCAGCCAGTTATCAGGGGGAAGTCAGCCCCAGCATTTT
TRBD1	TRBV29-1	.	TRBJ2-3	CSVEDQDRDADTQYF	TGCAGCGTTGAAGATCAGGACAGGGACGCAGATACGCAGTATTTT
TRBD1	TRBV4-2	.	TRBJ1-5	CASSQADVGQGAVYQPQHF	TGTGCCAGCAGCCAAGCCGACGTGGGACAGGGGGCCGTCTATCAGCCCCAGCATTTT
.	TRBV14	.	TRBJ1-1	CASSPYLTEAFF	TGTGCCAGCAGCCCCTACCTGACTGAAGCTTTCTTT
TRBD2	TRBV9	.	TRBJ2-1	CASSVTGGLYNEQFF	TGTGCCAGCAGCGTCACGGGGGGTCTCTACAATGAGCAGTTCTTC
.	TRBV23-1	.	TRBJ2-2	CASSPILTGELFF	TGCGCCAGCAGTCCCATACTCACCGGGGAGCTGTTTTTT
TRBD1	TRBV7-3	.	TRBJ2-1	CASSQGQGYNEQFF	TGTGCCAGCAGCCAGGGACAGGGATACAATGAGCAGTTCTTC
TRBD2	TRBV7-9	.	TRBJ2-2	CASSSWTGGVRNTGELFF	TGTGCCAGCAGCTCTTGGACGGGAGGAGTTAGGAACACCGGGGAGCTGTTTTTT
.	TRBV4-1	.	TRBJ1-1	CASSQDGEEQAFF	TGCGCCAGCAGCCAAGACGGGGAGGAACAAGCTTTCTTT
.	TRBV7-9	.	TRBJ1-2	CASSLAQPGQANYGYTF	TGTGCCAGCAGCTTAGCCCAACCGGGACAAGCTAACTATGGCTACACCTTC
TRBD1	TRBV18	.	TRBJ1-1	CASSPSDRDTEAFF	TGTGCCAGCTCACCCTCCGACAGGGACACTGAAGCTTTCTTT
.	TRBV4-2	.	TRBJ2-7	CASSQEWGGSYEQYF	TGTGCCAGCAGCCAAGAGTGGGGGGGCAGCTACGAGCAGTACTTC
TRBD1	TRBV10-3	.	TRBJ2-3	CVISGQGGTDTQYF	TGTGTCATCAGCGGACAGGGGGGCACAGATACGCAGTATTTT
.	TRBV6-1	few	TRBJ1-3	CASSEVYTSSGNTIYF	TGTGCCAGCAGTGAAGTGTACACAAGCTCTGGAAACACCATATATTTT
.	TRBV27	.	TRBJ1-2	CASSLTDNYGYTF	TGTGCCAGCAGTTTAACAGATAACTATGGCTACACCTTC
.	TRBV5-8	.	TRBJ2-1	CASSLRRSSYNEQFF	TGTGCCAGCAGCTTGAGGAGGAGCTCCTACAATGAGCAGTTCTTC
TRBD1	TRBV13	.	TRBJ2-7	CASSTGQGRVYEQYF	TGTGCCAGCAGCACCGGACAGGGAAGAGTGTACGAGCAGTACTTC
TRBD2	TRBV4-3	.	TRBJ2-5	CASSQERSRGETQYF	TGCGCCAGCAGCCAAGAGCGTTCGCGGGGGGAGACCCAGTACTTC
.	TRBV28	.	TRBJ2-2	CASSLRQASNTGELFF	TGTGCCAGCAGTCTACGACAGGCCTCGAACACCGGGGAGCTGTTTTTT
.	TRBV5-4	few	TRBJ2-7	CASSPTTAWGYEQYF	TGTGCCAGCAGCCCAACGACAGCTTGGGGATACGAGCAGTACTTC
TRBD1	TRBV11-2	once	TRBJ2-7	CASSFGQGSYEQYF	TGTGCCAGCAGCTTCGGACAGGGGTCCTACGAGCAGTACTTC
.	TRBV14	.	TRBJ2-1	CASSQDPSDSYNEQFF	TGTGCCAGCAGCCAAGACCCTAGCGACTCCTACAATGAGCAGTTCTTC
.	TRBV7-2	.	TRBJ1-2	CASSFENKVEGYTF	TGTGCCAGCAGCTTTGAAAACAAGGTGGAGGGCTACACCTTC
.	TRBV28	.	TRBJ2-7	CASSPPGDEQYF	TGTGCCAGCAGTCCCCCGGGGGACGAGCAGTACTTC
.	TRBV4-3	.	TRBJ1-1	CASSQGSMNTEAFF	TGCGCCAGCAGTCAAGGGTCTATGAACACTGAAGCTTTCTTT